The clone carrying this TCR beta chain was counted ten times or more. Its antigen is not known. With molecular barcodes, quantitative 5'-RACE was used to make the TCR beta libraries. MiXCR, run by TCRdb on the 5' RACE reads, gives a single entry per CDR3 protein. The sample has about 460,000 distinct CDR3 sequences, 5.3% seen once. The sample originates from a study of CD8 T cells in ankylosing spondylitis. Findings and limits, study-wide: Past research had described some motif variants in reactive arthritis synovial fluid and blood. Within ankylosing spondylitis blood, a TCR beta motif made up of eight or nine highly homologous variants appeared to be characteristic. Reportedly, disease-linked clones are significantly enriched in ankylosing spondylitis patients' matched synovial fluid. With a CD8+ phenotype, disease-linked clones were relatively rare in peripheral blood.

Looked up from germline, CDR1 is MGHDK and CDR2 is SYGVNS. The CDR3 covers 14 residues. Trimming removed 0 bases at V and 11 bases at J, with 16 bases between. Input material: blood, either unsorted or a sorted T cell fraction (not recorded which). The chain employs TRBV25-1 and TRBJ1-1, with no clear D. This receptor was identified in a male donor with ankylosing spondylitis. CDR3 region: CASSEYLEGAPAFF. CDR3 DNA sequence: TGTGCCAGCAGTGAATACCTGGAGGGAGCCCCCGCTTTCTTT.